One sample yielded the 32 T cell receptor beta chains listed below, sequenced in a study of cytomegalovirus exposure and HLA in healthy donors (TCRdb year 2017). Library creation used the immunoSEQ multiplex PCR assay. For the multiplex PCR, a mixture combining 60 forward primers for TCR Vbeta segments and 13 reverse primers for TCR Jbeta segments was used. TCRdb carries this immuneACCESS record with in-frame sequences only. Its versions omit some clonotypes, under half of them owing to an unresolved V gene in the studies checked, with the rest unexplained. This sample is represented by fewer than 150,000 clones; approximately 76% of them were singletons. About 16% of the sample comes from the top ten. The sample comprised PBMCs. The receptors were gathered from a man between 50 and 59 years old in good health and CMV-seropositive.

The genes are TRBV19 and TRBJ1-2; TRBD1 aligns across 9 bases. The CDR3 length is 15 residues. The V gene end was trimmed by 2 bases and the J gene end by 5 bases; junction bases not matched to a gene: 6. Germline CDR1 reads LNHDA; CDR2 reads SQIVND (reference sequence). The DNA for the CDR3 is TGTGCCAGTAGTATAATTGGACAGGGGAGGTATGGCTACACCTTC. Protein product: CASSIIGQGRYGYTF.

The chain has TRBV6-1 and TRBJ1-5; TRBD1 agrees at 8 bases. CDR1 MNHNS and CDR2 SASEGT come from the germline V gene. This CDR3 contains 15 residues. After removal of 4 bases from V and 5 bases from J, the junction contained 7 bases not matched to a gene. CDR3 coding DNA: TGTGCCAGCAGTGTTCGACAGGGGAGCGATCAGCCCCAGCATTTT. Its translation: CASSVRQGSDQPQHF.

The chain joins TRBV13 to TRBJ2-7; 10 nucleotides line up with TRBD2. The CDR3 is 16 amino acids. J was trimmed by 3 bases and V by 5 bases; bases with no gene match: 10. CDR1 is PRHDT and CDR2 is FYEKMQ in the germline V gene (reference sequence). This CDR3 is CASSPGGLAGVYEQYF. Written as DNA, the CDR3 is TGTGCCAGCAGCCCCGGGGGCCTAGCGGGAGTCTACGAGCAGTACTTC. Complete variable domain (other parts from reference TRBV13 and TRBJ2-7): AAGVIQSPRHLIKEKRETATLKCYPIPRHDTVYWYQQGPGQDPQFLISFYEKMQSDKGSIPDRFSAQQFSDYHSELNMSSLELGDSALYFCASSPGGLAGVYEQYFGPGTRLTVT.

This sequence joins TRBV6-5 and TRBJ2-7, with 14 bases fitting TRBD2. The V gene end was trimmed by 3 bases and the J gene end by 5 bases; junction bases not matched to a gene: 3. This CDR3 has 15 amino acids. Germline V lookup: CDR1 MNHEY, CDR2 SVGAGI. The CDR3: CASSYGTSGSNEQYF. DNA for the CDR3: TGTGCCAGCAGTTATGGGACTAGCGGGAGTAACGAGCAGTACTTC.

The chain couples TRBV5-4 to TRBJ2-2, with 7 positions matching TRBD1. The CDR3 is 15 amino acids. The V gene's germline CDR1 is SGHNT and CDR2 YYREEE (reference sequence). The V gene end was trimmed by 3 bases and the J gene end by 0 bases; junction bases not matched to a gene: 2. CDR3 in DNA: TGTGCCAGCAGCTATCAGGGGGCGAACACCGGGGAGCTGTTTTTT. This sequence encodes CASSYQGANTGELFF.

This rearrangement joins TRBV6-6 to TRBJ2-5; 7 nucleotides line up with TRBD1. V trimming: 7 bases; J trimming: 3 bases; junction bases outside the gene matches: 5. The CDR3 loop spans 13 amino acids. Germline CDR1 and CDR2: MNHNY and SVGAGI (reference sequence). Written as DNA, the CDR3 is TGTGCCAGCACCCTAACAGGGGAAGAGACCCAGTACTTC. Translated, it gives CASTLTGEETQYF.

CDR3 nucleotide sequence: TGCGCCAGCAGCCAGTGGACAGCTTCTAATGAAAAACTGTTTTTT. Residues: CASSQWTASNEKLFF. The rearrangement uses TRBV5-1 and TRBJ1-4, with D perhaps matching TRBD1 (6 bases). The V gene lost 4 bases and the J gene lost 3 bases, with 13 bases spanning the gap. The germline V gene has CDR1 SGHRS and CDR2 YFSETQ. This CDR3 is built from 15 residues. Filled out from reference TRBV5-1 and TRBJ1-4, the complete variable domain reads KAGVTQTPRYLIKTRGQQVTLSCSPISGHRSVSWYQQTPGQGLQFLFEYFSETQRNKGNFPGRFSGRQFSNSRSEMNVSTLELGDSALYLCASSQWTASNEKLFFGSGTQLSVL.

The chain links TRBV5-6 to TRBJ2-7; 10 bases map to TRBD1. V lost 2 bases to trimming and J lost 2 bases; unmatched junction nucleotides: 10. The germline CDR1 and CDR2 sequences are SGHDT and YYEEEE. The CDR3 has 17 residues. The CDR3 DNA is TGTGCCAGCAGCTTCTGGACAGGGGGGGTAAAAACCTACGAGCAGTACTTC. This encodes CASSFWTGGVKTYEQYF.

This rearrangement joins TRBV6-6 to TRBJ2-5; TRBD1 aligns across 8 bases. CDR1 is MNHNY, CDR2 SVGAGI, per germline (reference sequence). The CDR3 covers 15 residues. The trim removed 4 bases at V and 0 bases at J, leaving 4 bases unmatched. The CDR3 bases are TGTGCCAGCAGTTTGCCAGGGGGCTACCAAGAGACCCAGTACTTC. The encoded protein is CASSLPGGYQETQYF.

This chain connects TRBV2 to TRBJ2-2; unclear D gene. V dropped 8 bases and J dropped 0 bases, with 16 bases sitting between them. The CDR3 is 16 residues long. Germline V lookup: CDR1 SNHLY, CDR2 FYNNEI. This chain's CDR3 is CASLYGAVSNTGELFF. The CDR3 nucleotides read TGTGCCAGCCTTTACGGAGCCGTCTCGAACACCGGGGAGCTGTTTTTT.

The sample holds one count of this clone. This sequence joins TRBV2 and TRBJ2-1; 7 nucleotides line up with TRBD2. The J segment lost 6 bases and the V segment lost 1 base, leaving 0 bases of the junction unmatched. Looked up from germline, CDR1 is SNHLY and CDR2 is FYNNEI. This CDR3 is 13 amino acids long. The CDR3 sequence is CASSEGGGNEQFF. The CDR3 DNA reads as TGTGCCAGCAGTGAAGGGGGGGGCAATGAGCAGTTCTTC.

The gene calls are TRBV4-2 and TRBJ2-7; 8 bases fit TRBD2. The V gene's germline CDR1 is LGHNA and CDR2 YNFKEQ. The CDR3 spans 16 residues. With 4 bases clipped from V and 6 bases from J, the junction kept 14 bases outside the gene matches. The CDR3 protein is CASSPSSAGGHREQYF. The CDR3 DNA is TGTGCCAGCAGCCCCTCTTCCGCGGGAGGCCATCGCGAGCAGTACTTC.

The V call is TRBV4-3, the J call TRBJ2-7; possibly TRBD2 for D (6 bases). CDR1 and CDR2 (germline): LGHNA, YSLEER. The CDR3 has 16 amino acids. V dropped 1 base and J dropped 2 bases, with 15 bases sitting between them. The CDR3 sequence: CASSQVAGQETYEQYF. CDR3 nucleotides: TGCGCCAGCAGCCAAGTCGCGGGGCAGGAGACCTACGAGCAGTACTTC.

A few counts support this clone. This CDR3 is CASSRSEGGTSLETQYF. CDR3 coding DNA: TGTGCCAGCAGCCGCTCGGAGGGGGGGACAAGTTTAGAGACCCAGTACTTC. This sequence joins TRBV4-2 and TRBJ2-5; D perhaps matches TRBD2 (7 bases). CDR1 is LGHNA and CDR2 is YNFKEQ in the germline V gene. This CDR3 is built from 17 residues. V was shortened by 4 bases and J by 4 bases, with 22 bases between the two germline ends.

This chain links TRBV6-5 with TRBJ2-3; 9 nucleotides align to TRBD2. Unmatched junction bases numbered 6, after V lost 2 bases and J lost 6 bases. CDR1 is MNHEY and CDR2 is SVGAGI in the germline V gene. The CDR3 consists of 15 residues. The DNA of the CDR3 is TGTGCCAGCAGTTACCACCAGCGGGGGGAGGATACGCAGTATTTT. It specifies CASSYHQRGEDTQYF.

The chain couples TRBV2 to TRBJ1-4; 7 bases fit TRBD1. V gave up 7 bases and J gave up 0 bases; unmatched junction bases: 2. This CDR3 has 14 residues. Germline V lookup: CDR1 SNHLY, CDR2 FYNNEI. The CDR3 is CASNTGATNEKLFF. The CDR3 DNA reads TGTGCCAGCAATACAGGGGCAACTAATGAAAAACTGTTTTTT.

This clone was detected only a few times. V gene TRBV4-1 combines with J gene TRBJ2-5, with D perhaps matching TRBD2 (6 bases). V was shortened by 3 bases and J by 4 bases, with 12 bases between the two germline ends. The CDR3 has 14 residues. Looked up from germline, CDR1 is MGHRA and CDR2 is YSYEKL. The DNA for the CDR3 is TGCGCCAGCAGCCATCCCGGGAGAGGAGAGACCCAGTACTTC. It specifies CASSHPGRGETQYF.

The V and J genes are TRBV14 and TRBJ2-5; TRBD1 matches at 8 bases. With V trimmed by 4 bases and J by 4 bases, 8 bases remained unmatched. CDR1 is SGHDN, CDR2 FVKESK, per germline. This CDR3 is built from 15 residues. The CDR3 DNA is TGTGCCAGCAGCCGGAACAGGGGGTACGCAGAGACCCAGTACTTC. As protein: CASSRNRGYAETQYF.

The J gene is TRBJ2-7, the V gene TRBV28; 9 bases fit TRBD2. V shed 7 bases and J 0 bases; nucleotides not matched to a gene: 7. Germline CDR1 reads MDHEN; CDR2 reads SYDVKM. CDR3 length equals 15 residues. The CDR3 region has the DNA TGTGCCAGCAATGCCGGGACTAGCATCTCCTACGAGCAGTACTTC. This gives the protein CASNAGTSISYEQYF.

The chain is built from TRBV6-1 and TRBJ2-1, with no clear D. Trimming removed 8 bases at V and 4 bases at J, with 3 bases between. CDR1 and CDR2 (germline): MNHNS, SASEGT. The CDR3 covers 10 residues. CDR3 nucleotide sequence: TGTGCCAGCCAGTACAATGAGCAGTTCTTC. Its translation: CASQYNEQFF.

This clone was picked up a small number of times. The genes are TRBV10-2 and TRBJ2-1, with D unclear. V lost 3 bases and J 7 bases, leaving 16 bases between the germline ends. Germline CDR1 is WSHSY and CDR2 is SAAADI. The CDR3 length is 15 residues. The CDR3 protein is CASSDLEFRKNEQFF. DNA of the CDR3: TGCGCCAGCAGTGATTTAGAGTTCAGGAAGAATGAGCAGTTCTTC.

This clone was picked up one time. CDR3 amino acids: CASSVLPSSGRSYNEQFF. CDR3 sequence (DNA): TGTGCCAGCAGCGTACTCCCCAGTAGCGGGAGATCCTACAATGAGCAGTTCTTC. The genes are TRBV9 and TRBJ2-1; the match to TRBD2 covers 9 bases. This CDR3 has 18 residues. V dropped 1 base and J dropped 1; count of bases not matched to a gene: 9. Germline-derived CDR1 and CDR2 are SGDLS and YYNGEE.

The rearrangement links TRBV7-6 to TRBJ1-2; D is possibly TRBD1 (6 bases). Germline V gene data show CDR1 as SGHVS and CDR2 as FNYEAQ. Deletions cut 6 bases from V and 8 bases from J, with 22 bases between. CDR3 length equals 15 residues. CDR3: CASSAQTGTAGGYTF. The DNA for the CDR3 is TGTGCCAGCAGTGCCCAGACAGGCACAGCGGGGGGCTACACCTTC.

V is TRBV28 and J is TRBJ2-2, with 9 bases fitting TRBD1. Germline-derived CDR1 and CDR2 are MDHEN and SYDVKM. The CDR3 has 17 residues. Trimming took 10 bases from V and 4 from J; bases not matched to a gene: 16. The DNA for the CDR3 is TGTGCCACTTTGCTACTGTCGGGACAGGGCGCCACCGGGGAGCTGTTTTTT. Translated: CATLLLSGQGATGELFF.

V and J are TRBV2 and TRBJ2-1; TRBD1 is a possible D gene (5 bases). V lost 8 bases and J lost 9, with 11 bases in between. Germline CDR1 SNHLY, CDR2 FYNNEI. CDR3 length: 11 residues. CDR3 sequence (DNA): TGTGCCAGCCGGCAGGGCGGTGAGCAGTTCTTC. Its translation: CASRQGGEQFF.

This clone was observed a handful of times. Other DNA sequences in this specimen translate into the identical CDR3. The rearrangement uses TRBV4-1 and TRBJ2-7, with 7 bases matching TRBD1. The CDR3 contains 14 residues. Trimming cost V 8 bases and J 0 bases; bases outside gene matches: 7. Looked up from germline, CDR1 is MGHRA and CDR2 is YSYEKL. The CDR3, as DNA: TGCGCCAGCGGCCGCACAGGGGCCTCCTACGAGCAGTACTTC. Encoded protein: CASGRTGASYEQYF.

This clone was seen only a few times. The CDR3 DNA is TGTGCCAGCAGTTCTTACACAGATACGCAGTATTTT. It codes for CASSSYTDTQYF. The chain joins TRBV27 to TRBJ2-3; unclear D gene. V was clipped by 4 bases and J by 2 bases, with 4 bases between them. Germline V gene sequence: CDR1 MNHEY, CDR2 SMNVEV (reference sequence). The CDR3 consists of 12 residues.

This chain links TRBV5-6 with TRBJ1-2; TRBD1 might be the D (5 bases). This CDR3 region has 13 residues. V lost 5 bases, J lost 2 bases, and 10 bases lay in between. Germline CDR1 and CDR2: SGHDT and YYEEEE. CDR3 in DNA: TGTGCCAGCAGTCGGGGGAGCAACTATGGCTACACCTTC. It translates to CASSRGSNYGYTF.

This clone came up once. The J gene is TRBJ1-3, the V gene TRBV5-6, with TRBD1 as a possible D gene (6 bases). This CDR3 is 18 amino acids long. Germline CDR1 is SGHDT and CDR2 is YYEEEE. V lost 4 bases, J lost 1 base, and 21 bases lay in between. CDR3 loop: CASSPPGGGRFSGNTIYF. In DNA, the CDR3 is TGTGCCAGCAGCCCACCCGGGGGGGGGCGATTTTCTGGAAACACCATATATTTT.

This chain joins TRBV20-1 and TRBJ2-7, with D tentatively TRBD1 (5 bases). Trimming took off 5 bases at V and 3 bases at J, with 8 bases between the two ends. Germline assignment: CDR1 DFQATT and CDR2 SNEGSKA (reference sequence). CDR3 length equals 11 residues. CDR3 region: CSARTFYEQYF. DNA for the CDR3: TGCAGTGCTCGGACATTCTACGAGCAGTACTTC.

The V and J genes are TRBV7-2 and TRBJ1-4; D may be TRBD1 (5 bases). The V and J ends lost 5 bases and 8 bases respectively, with 9 bases between them. Looked up from germline, CDR1 is SGHTA and CDR2 is FQGNSA. The CDR3 is made up of 12 amino acids. In DNA, the CDR3 is TGTGCCAGCAGCGCCGCAGGGGAAAAACTGTTTTTT. Encoded protein: CASSAAGEKLFF.

The chain combines TRBV5-4 with TRBJ2-1, with TRBD2 matching 7 bases. V trimming: 2 bases; J trimming: 9 bases; junction bases outside the gene matches: 14. This CDR3 region has 16 residues. In germline, CDR1 is SGHNT, CDR2 YYREEE (reference sequence). The CDR3 DNA follows: TGTGCCAGCAGCTTCCCAGCGGGAAACCGGCCTAGTGAGCAGTTCTTC. It specifies CASSFPAGNRPSEQFF. The complete variable domain, with remaining parts taken from reference TRBV5-4 and TRBJ2-1, reads ETGVTQSPTHLIKTRGQQVTLRCSSQSGHNTVSWYQQALGQGPQFIFQYYREEENGRGNFPPRFSGLQFPNYSSELNVNALELDDSALYLCASSFPAGNRPSEQFFGPGTRLTVL.